One and the same sample provided the 6 T cell receptor beta chains below, sequenced in a study of Ad26.COV2.S vaccination and SARS-CoV-2 variants. The method was immunoSEQ multiplex PCR; TCRdb's version includes in-frame clones alone and lacks a portion of them. The table lists about 350,000 clones, 85% to 90% of them singletons. Treatment given: approximately 18 received Ad26.COV2.S at low or high dose, single or two shots; about five received placebo; per-sample allocation not given. Samples analyzed were those drawn on day 63 after the first vaccine or placebo injection. The sample was peripheral blood, taken in a trial of Ad26.COV2.S vaccine versus placebo. These receptor sequences come from a person aged 18-65 years who received the Ad26.COV2.S COVID-19 vaccine or a placebo.

This clone has only a few counts. The V gene is TRBV5-6, the J gene TRBJ1-5; D perhaps matches TRBD1 (5 bases). Germline loops: CDR1 SGHDT, CDR2 YYEEEE. V was clipped by 2 bases and J by 3 bases, with 12 bases between them. The CDR3 length is 15 residues. CDR3 loop: CASSFWGMPNQPQHF. In nucleotides, the CDR3 is TGTGCCAGCAGCTTCTGGGGGATGCCCAATCAGCCCCAGCATTTT.

The chain joins TRBV4-3 to TRBJ2-1; D remains unclear. V dropped 0 bases and J dropped 5 bases, with 11 bases sitting between them. CDR3 size: 15 residues. Germline lookup yields CDR1 LGHNA and CDR2 YSLEER. The CDR3, as DNA: TGCGCCAGCAGCCAAGATAGTTACTACAACAATGAGCAGTTCTTC. Translation gives CASSQDSYYNNEQFF.

V is TRBV5-1 and J is TRBJ1-1, with D possibly TRBD1 on 5 matching bases. The V gene's germline CDR1 is SGHRS and CDR2 YFSETQ. The CDR3 extends over 14 amino acids. Deletions cut 2 bases from V and 0 bases from J, with 8 bases between. Here the CDR3 DNA reads TGCGCCAGCAGCTTTAGGGGTATGAACACTGAAGCTTTCTTT. This translates into CASSFRGMNTEAFF.

V usage is TRBV4-3 and J usage is TRBJ2-7; perhaps TRBD1 as D (6 bases). CDR3 length: 16 amino acids. V was trimmed by 1 base and J by 3 bases, leaving 16 bases between them. CDR1 is LGHNA and CDR2 is YSLEER in the germline V gene. CDR3 protein: CASSQGLEDRNYEQYF. As DNA, the CDR3 is TGCGCCAGCAGCCAAGGCTTGGAGGACAGAAACTACGAGCAGTACTTC.

The V call is TRBV4-2, the J call TRBJ2-7; D is unclear. V shed 0 bases and J shed 2 bases, with 5 bases lying between them. Germline CDR1 reads LGHNA; CDR2 reads YNFKEQ. CDR3 length: 13 amino acids. The CDR3 is CASSQETAYEQYF. As DNA, the CDR3 is TGTGCCAGCAGCCAAGAAACAGCCTACGAGCAGTACTTC.

This clone appeared a single time. This rearrangement joins TRBV3-1 (or the pseudogene TRBV3-2) to TRBJ1-6; weak D call: TRBD1 (6 bases). Germline CDR1 reads LGHDT; CDR2 reads YNNKEL (reference sequence). This CDR3 has 16 amino acids. V shed 3 bases and J shed 7 bases, with 16 bases lying between them. CDR3 sequence (DNA): TGTGCCAGCAGCCATGCGCAGGGGTTGTGGAATTCACCCCTCCACTTT. Its translation is CASSHAQGLWNSPLHF.